This T cell receptor (beta chain) is from a study of cytomegalovirus exposure and HLA in healthy donors. Overall study results and limits: There were three CMV-associated chains whose specificity for CMV antigens was confirmed in vitro. The authors listed 150 or so TCR beta chains as cytomegalovirus-associated. Diagnosis of cytomegalovirus status made by the classifier reportedly showed high specificity and sensitivity.

V was pared by 4 bases and J by 5 bases, with 18 bases between. Germline V lookup: CDR1 SGHRS, CDR2 YFSETQ. This CDR3 is 15 amino acids long. These donors were members of the approximately 110-subject validation cohort, a group separate from the approximately 640-subject first cohort. Points on this clone: As yet, its antigen is unknown.

The repertoire was sequenced with immunoSEQ multiplex PCR; TCRdb's copy has only in-frame clones and lacks some. The sample has some 90,000 clones, roughly 89% seen once. Sample: PBMCs. V and J are TRBV5-1 and TRBJ1-1; the D is unclear. The TCR was taken from a woman aged 25 to 45 in good health and CMV-seronegative. The CDR3 here is CASSPYRISVTEAFF. The CDR3 DNA is TGCGCCAGCAGCCCGTACAGAATTTCCGTGACTGAAGCTTTCTTT.